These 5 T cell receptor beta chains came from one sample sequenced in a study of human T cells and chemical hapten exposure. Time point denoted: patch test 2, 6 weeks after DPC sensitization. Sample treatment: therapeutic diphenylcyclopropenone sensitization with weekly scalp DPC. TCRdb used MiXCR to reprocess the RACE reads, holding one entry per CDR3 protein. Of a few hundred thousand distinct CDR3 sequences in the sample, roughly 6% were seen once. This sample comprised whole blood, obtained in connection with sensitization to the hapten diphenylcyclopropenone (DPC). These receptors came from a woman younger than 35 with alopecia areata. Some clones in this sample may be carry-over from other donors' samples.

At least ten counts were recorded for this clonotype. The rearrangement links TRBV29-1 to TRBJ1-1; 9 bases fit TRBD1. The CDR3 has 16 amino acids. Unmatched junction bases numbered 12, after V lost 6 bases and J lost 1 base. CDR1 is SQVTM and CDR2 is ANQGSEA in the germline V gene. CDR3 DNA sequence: TGCAGCGTCCCGGGACAGGGAGGGACAGGGAACACTGAAGCTTTCTTT. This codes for CSVPGQGGTGNTEAFF.

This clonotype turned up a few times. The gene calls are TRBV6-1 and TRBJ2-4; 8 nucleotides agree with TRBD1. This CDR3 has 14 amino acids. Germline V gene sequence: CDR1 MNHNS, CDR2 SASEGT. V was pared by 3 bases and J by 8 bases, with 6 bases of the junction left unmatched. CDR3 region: CASSERDRSHIQYF. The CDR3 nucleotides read TGTGCCAGCAGTGAGCGGGACAGGTCCCACATTCAGTACTTC.

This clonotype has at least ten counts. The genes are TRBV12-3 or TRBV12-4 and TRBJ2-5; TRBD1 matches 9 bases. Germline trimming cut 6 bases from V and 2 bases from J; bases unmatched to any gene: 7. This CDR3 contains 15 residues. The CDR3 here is CASSPGQGRQETQYF. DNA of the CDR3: TGTGCCAGCAGCCCCGGACAGGGGAGGCAAGAGACCCAGTACTTC.

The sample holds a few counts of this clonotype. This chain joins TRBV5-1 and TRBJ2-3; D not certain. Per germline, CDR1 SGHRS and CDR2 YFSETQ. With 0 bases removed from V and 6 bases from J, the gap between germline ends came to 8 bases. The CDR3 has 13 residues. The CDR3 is CASSLEGSDTQYF. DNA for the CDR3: TGCGCCAGCAGCTTGGAGGGTTCGGATACGCAGTATTTT.

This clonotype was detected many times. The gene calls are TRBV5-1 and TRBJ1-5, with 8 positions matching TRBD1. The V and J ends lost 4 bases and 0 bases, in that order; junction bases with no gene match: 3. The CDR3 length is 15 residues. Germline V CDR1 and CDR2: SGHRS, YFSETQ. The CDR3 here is CASSTGQDSNQPQHF. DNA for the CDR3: TGCGCCAGCAGCACGGGACAGGATAGCAATCAGCCCCAGCATTTT.